This T cell receptor beta chain was profiled in a study of PD-L1 blockade in urothelial cancer. Time point given: peripheral blood 6 weeks after treatment start. Diagnoses among patients were locally advanced or metastatic urothelial carcinoma. Patient sample counts ranged from 1 to 8, pretreatment and on-treatment. The CDR3 spans 15 residues. CDR1 is SGHDT, CDR2 YYEEEE, per germline. V lost 3 bases, J lost 8 bases, and 10 bases stayed unmatched. Here immunoSEQ multiplex PCR was the method, and the copy in TCRdb shows in-frame clones only, minus some. This repertoire shows 95,000 to 130,000 clones, about 89% found once; its top ten account for 1.5% to 2%.

The V gene is TRBV5-6, the J gene TRBJ1-4; 7 nucleotides align to TRBD1. This clonotype was obtained from a man between 60 and 75 years old with urothelial cancer. The material was PBMCs, obtained around atezolizumab (anti-PD-L1) treatment. The CDR3 here is CASSSEGAGSEKLFF. The CDR3 bases are TGTGCCAGCAGCTCCGAGGGGGCCGGTAGCGAAAAACTGTTTTTT.